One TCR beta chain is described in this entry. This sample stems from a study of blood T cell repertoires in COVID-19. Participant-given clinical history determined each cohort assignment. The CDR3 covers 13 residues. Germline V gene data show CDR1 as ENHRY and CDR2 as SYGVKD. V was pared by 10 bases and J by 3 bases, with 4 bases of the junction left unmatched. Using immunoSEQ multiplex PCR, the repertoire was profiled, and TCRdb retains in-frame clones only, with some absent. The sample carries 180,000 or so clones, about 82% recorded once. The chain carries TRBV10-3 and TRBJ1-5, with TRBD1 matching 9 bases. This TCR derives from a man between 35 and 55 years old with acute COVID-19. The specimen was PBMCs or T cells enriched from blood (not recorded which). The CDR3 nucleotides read TGTGCCAACCGGGACAGGGACAATCAGCCCCAGCATTTT. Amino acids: CANRDRDNQPQHF.